Shown below are 31 T cell receptor beta chains from a single sample sequenced in a study of T cell repertoires in ileal Crohn's disease (dated by TCRdb to about 2019). To prepare the library, the immunoSEQ multiplex PCR assay was applied. In TCRdb, the immuneACCESS table is reduced to in-frame sequences with V and J assigned. These tables do not hold every clone; where another copy was compared, an unresolved V gene accounts for under half, and the others remain unexplained. A total of roughly 28,000 clones appear in this sample, about 81% of them only once. The ten top clones hold 4.5% to 6% of the sample. Sequences were obtained from ileal tissue. These receptors all come from an adult with Crohn's disease.

V usage is TRBV12-5 and J usage is TRBJ1-1; 7 bases map to TRBD1. The CDR3 contains 12 residues. The V segment lost 5 bases and the J segment 10 bases; nucleotides outside the gene matches: 7. Germline V gene sequence: CDR1 LGHNT, CDR2 FRNRAP. Here the CDR3 reads CASGDRERGAFF. CDR3 nucleotide sequence: TGTGCTAGTGGTGACAGGGAGCGAGGAGCTTTCTTT.

The chain carries TRBV6-6 and TRBJ1-5, with 7 bases fitting TRBD1. From germline, CDR1 is MNHNY and CDR2 SVGAGI (reference sequence). The CDR3 contains 16 residues. Losses at the gene ends were 5 bases for V and 4 bases for J; bases not matched to a gene: 11. CDR3 region: CASSRQGALGNQPQHF. CDR3 DNA: TGTGCCAGCAGTCGACAGGGAGCTTTGGGAAATCAGCCCCAGCATTTT.

The chain recombines TRBV6-5 with TRBJ2-1; D possibly corresponds to TRBD2 (5 bases). Germline lookup yields CDR1 MNHEY and CDR2 SVGAGI. V was shortened by 4 bases and J by 4 bases, with 17 bases between the two germline ends. The CDR3 length is 16 residues. The CDR3 region is CASSSTTRKLYNEQFF. CDR3 sequence (DNA): TGTGCCAGCAGTTCGACTACACGAAAACTTTACAATGAGCAGTTCTTC.

This clone was counted once. The CDR3 here is CASSPISGGLAGRNEQFF. In DNA form, the CDR3 reads TGTGCCAGCTCACCAATTTCAGGGGGACTAGCGGGGCGGAATGAGCAGTTCTTC. The chain carries TRBV18 and TRBJ2-1; 13 bases map to TRBD2. Germline V gene lookup returns CDR1 KGHSH and CDR2 LQKENI. The CDR3 covers 18 residues. V dropped 2 bases and J dropped 7; count of bases not matched to a gene: 11. The whole variable domain, remainder taken from reference TRBV18 and TRBJ2-1, is NAGVMQNPRHLVRRRGQEARLRCSPMKGHSHVYWYRQLPEEGLKFMVYLQKENIIDESGMPKERFSAEFPKEGPSILRIQQVVRGDSAAYFCASSPISGGLAGRNEQFFGPGTRLTVL.

The chain employs TRBV6-5 and TRBJ2-2, with TRBD2 matching 12 bases. The V gene end was trimmed by 6 bases and the J gene end by 6 bases; junction bases not matched to a gene: 5. The germline V gene has CDR1 MNHEY and CDR2 SVGAGI. The CDR3 consists of 15 residues. CDR3 coding DNA: TGTGCCAGCAGCTCTAGCGGGGGGGCGCCCGGGGAGCTGTTTTTT. Translating it yields CASSSSGGAPGELFF.

This clone was found a few times. The chain recombines TRBV6-5 with TRBJ1-2; TRBD1 matches 7 bases. V gave up 2 bases and J gave up 6 bases; unmatched junction bases: 6. CDR1 and CDR2 from the germline V gene are MNHEY and SVGAGI. This CDR3 is built from 14 residues. DNA for the CDR3: TGTGCCAGCAGTTACACAGGGGCCGCTAATGGCTACACCTTC. Protein product: CASSYTGAANGYTF.

This chain links TRBV7-9 with TRBJ2-3, with TRBD1 matching 8 bases. The CDR3 contains 16 residues. J was trimmed by 1 base and V by 5 bases; bases with no gene match: 8. CDR1 SEHNR and CDR2 FQNEAQ come from the germline V gene (reference sequence). As DNA, the CDR3 is TGTGCCAGCAGCCAGACAGGGGTGCGGGGCACAGATACGCAGTATTTT. This gives the protein CASSQTGVRGTDTQYF. Together with reference TRBV7-9 and TRBJ2-3, the CDR3 gives the full variable domain: DTGVSQNPRHKITKRGQNVTFRCDPISEHNRLYWYRQTLGQGPEFLTYFQNEAQLEKSRLLSDRFSAERPKGSFSTLEIQRTEQGDSAMYLCASSQTGVRGTDTQYFGPGTRLTVL.

V and J are TRBV7-8 and TRBJ2-2; D not certain. The V end lost 1 base, the J end lost 6 bases, and 15 bases lay between the germline ends. Germline V gene lookup returns CDR1 SGHVS and CDR2 FQNEAQ. The CDR3 sequence is 16 residues long. The CDR3 nucleotides read TGTGCCAGCAGCTTAGGTGGTCTTTCTCGGGCCGGGGAGCTGTTTTTT. It encodes CASSLGGLSRAGELFF.

This clone has just a few counts. The chain couples TRBV5-1 to TRBJ2-1, with D perhaps matching TRBD1 (5 bases). The CDR3 is 14 amino acids. V lost 0 bases and J lost 5, with 9 bases in between. CDR1 is SGHRS and CDR2 is YFSETQ in the germline V gene. The DNA for the CDR3 is TGCGCCAGCAGCTTGGGGGGCGCCCACAATGAGCAGTTCTTC. Encoded protein: CASSLGGAHNEQFF.

The chain recombines TRBV29-1 with TRBJ1-2; D call uncertain. The germline V gene has CDR1 SQVTM and CDR2 ANQGSEA. The V end was cut by 7 bases, the J end by 7 bases, with 16 bases between. The CDR3 loop spans 12 amino acids. The CDR3 here is CSGWQRRAGYTF. CDR3 DNA sequence: TGCAGCGGCTGGCAGAGGAGGGCTGGCTACACCTTC. Full variable domain (rest looked up from reference TRBV29-1 and TRBJ1-2): SAVISQKPSRDICQRGTSLTIQCQVDSQVTMMFWYRQQPGQSLTLIATANQGSEATYESGFVIDKFPISRPNLTFSTLTVSNMSPEDSSIYLCSGWQRRAGYTFGSGTRLTVV.

This chain links TRBV9 with TRBJ1-2, with D perhaps TRBD1 (6 bases). CDR3 length: 14 amino acids. The V gene's germline CDR1 is SGDLS and CDR2 YYNGEE. V was shortened by 4 bases and J by 4 bases, with 14 bases between the two germline ends. In nucleotides, the CDR3 is TGTGCCAGCAGCAAGAGTGACAGGCTCTATGGCTACACCTTC. Protein product: CASSKSDRLYGYTF.

The chain combines TRBV6-1 with TRBJ2-3; a possible D gene is TRBD1 (5 bases). This CDR3 has 15 residues. Germline V gene lookup returns CDR1 MNHNS and CDR2 SASEGT. V gave up 4 bases and J gave up 0 bases, with 11 bases separating them. CDR3 loop: CASSVDSLSTDTQYF. In nucleotides, the CDR3 is TGTGCCAGCAGTGTAGACAGCCTAAGCACAGATACGCAGTATTTT.

The rearrangement joins TRBV9 to TRBJ2-5; D unresolved. V lost 4 bases and J lost 2, with 9 bases in between. From germline, CDR1 is SGDLS and CDR2 YYNGEE. The CDR3 loop spans 13 amino acids. The CDR3 here is CASSLGPQETQYF. The CDR3 DNA sequence: TGTGCCAGCAGCCTGGGCCCTCAAGAGACCCAGTACTTC. The complete variable domain, with remaining parts taken from reference TRBV9 and TRBJ2-5, reads DSGVTQTPKHLITATGQRVTLRCSPRSGDLSVYWYQQSLDQGLQFLIQYYNGEERAKGNILERFSAQQFPDLHSELNLSSLELGDSALYFCASSLGPQETQYFGPGTRLLVL.

This rearrangement joins TRBV7-3 to TRBJ2-1; TRBD2 aligns across 13 bases. The V gene end was trimmed by 1 base and the J gene end by 6 bases; junction bases not matched to a gene: 0. This CDR3 comprises 15 residues. Germline V gene data show CDR1 as SGHTA and CDR2 as FQGTGA. The CDR3 loop reads CASSLRLAGGNEQFF. The CDR3 coding sequence is TGTGCCAGCAGCTTAAGACTAGCGGGGGGCAATGAGCAGTTCTTC.

The chain is built from TRBV6-1 and TRBJ2-1, with 12 bases matching TRBD2. CDR3 length: 16 amino acids. Per the germline V gene, CDR1 is MNHNS and CDR2 is SASEGT. The ends lost 1 base at V and 4 bases at J; junction bases unmatched: 2. CDR3 nucleotides: TGTGCCAGCAGTGAAGACGGGACTAGCGGGTACAATGAGCAGTTCTTC. It specifies CASSEDGTSGYNEQFF.

Only a few counts were recorded for this clone. This sequence joins TRBV11-2 and TRBJ2-5; D not resolved. The V gene's germline CDR1 is SGHAT and CDR2 FQNNGV. The V gene lost 0 bases and the J gene lost 5 bases, with 7 bases spanning the gap. The CDR3 runs 13 residues. The CDR3 DNA follows: TGTGCCAGCAGCTTAGAACTCCCCGAGACCCAGTACTTC. Its translation is CASSLELPETQYF.

The chain has TRBV9 and TRBJ1-5, with no clear D. This CDR3 region has 14 residues. The germline CDR1 and CDR2 sequences are SGDLS and YYNGEE. The V gene lost 0 bases and the J gene lost 4 bases, with 8 bases spanning the gap. The CDR3 coding sequence is TGTGCCAGCAGCGTAGGAGGCGGGAATCAGCCCCAGCATTTT. Protein sequence: CASSVGGGNQPQHF.

V and J are TRBV4-1 and TRBJ1-1; the D gene is possibly TRBD1 (6 bases). The CDR3 is 15 amino acids. Looked up from germline, CDR1 is MGHRA and CDR2 is YSYEKL. The germline V and J ends were trimmed by 3 bases and 3 bases, with 14 bases remaining between them. The CDR3 loop reads CASSQETGQYTEAFF. For the CDR3, the DNA is TGCGCCAGCAGCCAGGAGACAGGACAATACACTGAAGCTTTCTTT.

The V and J genes are TRBV27 and TRBJ2-5, with a tentative D call TRBD2 (6 bases). The tail of the sequence fits TRBJ2-7 better, so the J call may be wrong. Germline assignment: CDR1 MNHEY and CDR2 SMNVEV (reference sequence). The CDR3 contains 14 residues. CDR3 DNA sequence: TGTGCCAGCAGTTTGCGATGGGGGGACTACGAGCAGTACTTC. Protein product: CASSLRWGDYEQYF.

The V and J genes are TRBV13 and TRBJ2-7; 8 bases are shared with TRBD2. V trimming: 0 bases; J trimming: 7 bases; junction bases outside the gene matches: 8. Germline V lookup: CDR1 PRHDT, CDR2 FYEKMQ (reference sequence). The CDR3 spans 15 residues. CDR3 sequence: CASSLGRSSGREQYF. CDR3 bases: TGTGCCAGCAGCTTAGGCCGGTCTAGCGGGCGGGAGCAGTACTTC.

The rearrangement links TRBV7-6 to TRBJ2-5, with D unresolved. Germline assignment: CDR1 SGHVS and CDR2 FNYEAQ. Between the trimmed V and J ends, which lost 1 base and 3 bases, there was a span of 9 bases. The CDR3 sequence is 14 residues long. CDR3 sequence: CASSLEPYEETQYF. The CDR3, as DNA: TGTGCCAGCAGCTTAGAGCCGTATGAAGAGACCCAGTACTTC.

For this clone: The sample carries other DNA sequences with the same CDR3. V gene TRBV30 combines with J gene TRBJ1-1; tentative D call: TRBD1 (6 bases). This CDR3 comprises 13 residues. The V end lost 2 bases, the J end lost 0 bases, and 7 bases lay between the germline ends. Germline-derived CDR1 and CDR2 are GTSNPN and SVGIG (reference sequence). Written as DNA, the CDR3 is TGTGCCTGGAGTAGGGGGATGAACACTGAAGCTTTCTTT. Its translation is CAWSRGMNTEAFF.

In its sample, this clone ranks as medium-sized (0.01 to 0.1%). This rearrangement joins TRBV4-1 to TRBJ2-2; 12 bases are a match to TRBD2. The CDR3 length is 16 residues. J gave up 3 bases and V 5 bases, and 4 bases lay outside the gene matches. Germline V lookup: CDR1 MGHRA, CDR2 YSYEKL. The CDR3 nucleotides read TGCGCCAGCAGCGTCCGGACTAGCGGGGACACCGGGGAGCTGTTTTTT. Encoded protein: CASSVRTSGDTGELFF.

The chain uses TRBV2 and TRBJ1-2; 8 bases are shared with TRBD1. Trimming took 6 bases from V and 8 from J; bases not matched to a gene: 8. This CDR3 spans 13 amino acids. CDR1 is SNHLY, CDR2 FYNNEI, per germline. CDR3 sequence (DNA): TGTGCCAGCAGCCTGGACAGGGTTGAGGGCTACACCTTC. Amino acids: CASSLDRVEGYTF. The full variable domain, rest sourced from reference TRBV2 and TRBJ1-2, is EPEVTQTPSHQVTQMGQEVILRCVPISNHLYFYWYRQILGQKVEFLVSFYNNEISEKSEIFDDQFSVERPDGSNFTLKIRSTKLEDSAMYFCASSLDRVEGYTFGSGTRLTVV.

This clone came up a few times. This chain connects TRBV18 to TRBJ2-1; D is unresolved. Germline assignment: CDR1 KGHSH and CDR2 LQKENI. V gave up 3 bases and J gave up 6 bases, with 6 bases separating them. The CDR3 consists of 12 residues. The CDR3 DNA follows: TGTGCCAGCTCACCGTCACTCAATGAGCAGTTCTTC. Protein sequence: CASSPSLNEQFF.

On this clone: The junction does not match germline at one end; this may be a read error. The V gene is TRBV5-5, the J gene TRBJ1-1, with 8 bases fitting TRBD1. CDR1 SGHKS and CDR2 YYEKEE come from the germline V gene (reference sequence). CDR3 length: 13 residues. The CDR3 loop reads CASSSSGQVPTHF. In DNA form, the CDR3 reads TGTGCCAGCAGCTCATCGGGACAGGTCCCAACGCATTTT.

V gene TRBV6-1 combines with J gene TRBJ2-5; a possible D gene is TRBD2 (5 bases). Germline V CDR1 and CDR2: MNHNS, SASEGT. CDR3 length: 15 amino acids. Trimming left V 6 bases short and J 5 bases short, with 19 bases between. CDR3 DNA: TGTGCCAGCAGACGAGGGAATAAGGGTGTGGAGACCCAGTACTTC. Translation gives CASRRGNKGVETQYF.

The chain has TRBV6-5 and TRBJ1-1; maybe TRBD1 (6 bases). Germline values: CDR1 MNHEY, CDR2 SVGAGI. V was clipped by 7 bases and J by 4 bases, with 19 bases between them. This CDR3 is built from 15 residues. The CDR3 DNA follows: TGTGCCAGCACCAACTGGGGGGGGCGAGGCACTGAAGCTTTCTTT. As protein: CASTNWGGRGTEAFF.

The chain joins TRBV5-4 to TRBJ2-5; 8 bases agree with TRBD1. TRBJ2-7 matches the DNA end more closely, so the J call is doubtful. This CDR3 region has 16 residues. CDR1 is SGHNT, CDR2 YYREEE, per germline (reference sequence). CDR3 in amino acids: CASSLGGTGTHYEQYF. The CDR3 bases are TGTGCCAGCAGCTTGGGGGGGACAGGTACCCACTACGAGCAGTACTTC.

V and J are TRBV6-4 and TRBJ2-5; 10 nucleotides agree with TRBD2. This CDR3 region has 15 residues. Germline V gene data show CDR1 as MRHNA and CDR2 as SNTAGT. CDR3 nucleotide sequence: TGTGCACCTCCCGGGGCTAGCGGGGGCCAAGAGACCCAGTACTTC. It codes for CAPPGASGGQETQYF.

This chain uses TRBV6-5 with TRBJ2-5; the match to TRBD2 covers 11 bases. V was pared by 7 bases and J by 1 base, with 5 bases of the junction left unmatched. Germline V CDR1 and CDR2: MNHEY, SVGAGI. This CDR3 has 15 residues. CDR3 protein: CASKTSGGLQETQYF. The CDR3 DNA reads TGTGCCAGCAAAACTAGCGGGGGACTCCAAGAGACCCAGTACTTC.